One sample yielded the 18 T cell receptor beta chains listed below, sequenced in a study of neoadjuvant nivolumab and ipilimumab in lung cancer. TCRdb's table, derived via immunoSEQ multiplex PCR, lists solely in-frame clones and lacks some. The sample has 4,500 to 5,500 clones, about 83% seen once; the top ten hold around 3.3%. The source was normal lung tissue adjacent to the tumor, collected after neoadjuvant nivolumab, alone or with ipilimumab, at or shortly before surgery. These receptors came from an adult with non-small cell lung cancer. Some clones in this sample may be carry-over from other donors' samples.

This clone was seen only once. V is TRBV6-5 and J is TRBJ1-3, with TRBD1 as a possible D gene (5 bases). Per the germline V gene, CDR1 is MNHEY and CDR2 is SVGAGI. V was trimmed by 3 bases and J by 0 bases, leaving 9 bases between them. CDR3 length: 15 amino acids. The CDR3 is CASSYRGPSGNTIYF. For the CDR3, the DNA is TGTGCCAGCAGTTATCGGGGCCCCTCTGGAAACACCATATATTTT.

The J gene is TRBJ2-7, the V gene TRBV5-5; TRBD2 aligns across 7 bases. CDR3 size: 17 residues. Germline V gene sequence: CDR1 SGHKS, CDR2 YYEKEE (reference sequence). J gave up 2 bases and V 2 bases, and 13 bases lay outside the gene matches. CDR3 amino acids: CASSFEYQLAPTYEQYF. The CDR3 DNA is TGTGCCAGCAGCTTCGAATACCAACTAGCGCCTACCTACGAGCAGTACTTC.

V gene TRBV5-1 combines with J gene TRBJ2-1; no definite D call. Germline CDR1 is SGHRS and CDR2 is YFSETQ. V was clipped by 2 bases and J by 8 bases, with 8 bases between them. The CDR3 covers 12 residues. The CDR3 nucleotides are TGCGCCAGCAGCTTAATGAAGGATGAGCAGTTCTTC. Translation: CASSLMKDEQFF. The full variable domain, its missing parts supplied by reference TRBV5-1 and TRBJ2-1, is KAGVTQTPRYLIKTRGQQVTLSCSPISGHRSVSWYQQTPGQGLQFLFEYFSETQRNKGNFPGRFSGRQFSNSRSEMNVSTLELGDSALYLCASSLMKDEQFFGPGTRLTVL.

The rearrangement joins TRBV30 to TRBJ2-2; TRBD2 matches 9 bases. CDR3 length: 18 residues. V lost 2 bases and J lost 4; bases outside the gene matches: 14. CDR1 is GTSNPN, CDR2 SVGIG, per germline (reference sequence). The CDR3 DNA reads TGTGCCTGGAGTCTGTCCATTTTAGCGGGAGCGGGCACCGGGGAGCTGTTTTTT. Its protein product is CAWSLSILAGAGTGELFF.

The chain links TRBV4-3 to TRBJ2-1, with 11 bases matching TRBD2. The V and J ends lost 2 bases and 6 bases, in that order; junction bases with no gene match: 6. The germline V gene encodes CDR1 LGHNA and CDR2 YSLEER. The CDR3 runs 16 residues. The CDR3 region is CASSQPTSGRPNEQFF. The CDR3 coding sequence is TGCGCCAGCAGCCAACCTACTAGCGGGAGACCCAATGAGCAGTTCTTC.

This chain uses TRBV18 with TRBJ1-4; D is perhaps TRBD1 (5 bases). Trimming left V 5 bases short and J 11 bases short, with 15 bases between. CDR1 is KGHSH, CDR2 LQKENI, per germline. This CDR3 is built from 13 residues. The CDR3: CASSMGQGEKLFF. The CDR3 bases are TGTGCCAGCTCAATGGGGCAGGGAGAGAAACTGTTTTTT.

CDR3 DNA: TGTGCCAGTAGTATCGGTCGACAGGAGAATCAGCCCCAGCATTTT. This sequence encodes CASSIGRQENQPQHF. The J gene is TRBJ1-5, the V gene TRBV19; D possibly corresponds to TRBD1 (6 bases). CDR3 size: 15 residues. The V and J ends lost 3 bases and 4 bases respectively, with 13 bases between them. Germline V gives CDR1 LNHDA, CDR2 SQIVND (reference sequence).

The CDR3: CASGIEGGGPYEQYF. The CDR3 DNA follows: TGTGCCAGCGGAATAGAAGGGGGAGGACCCTACGAGCAGTACTTC. The chain carries TRBV6-1 and TRBJ2-7; either TRBD1 or TRBD2 may fit D (6 bases each). With 8 bases removed from V and 2 bases from J, the gap between germline ends came to 19 bases. Per the germline V gene, CDR1 is MNHNS and CDR2 is SASEGT. CDR3 length equals 15 residues.

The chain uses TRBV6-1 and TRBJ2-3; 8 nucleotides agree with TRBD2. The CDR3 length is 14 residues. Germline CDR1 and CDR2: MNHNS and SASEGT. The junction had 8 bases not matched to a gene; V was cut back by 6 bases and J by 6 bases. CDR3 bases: TGTGCCAGCAGCGGAGGGACTAGTATCGATACGCAGTATTTT. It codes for CASSGGTSIDTQYF.

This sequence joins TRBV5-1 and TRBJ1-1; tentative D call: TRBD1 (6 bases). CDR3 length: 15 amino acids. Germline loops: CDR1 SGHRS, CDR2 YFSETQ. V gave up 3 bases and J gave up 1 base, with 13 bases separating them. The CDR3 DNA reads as TGCGCCAGCAGCTCAGCAGGGGCCCGGAACACTGAAGCTTTCTTT. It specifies CASSSAGARNTEAFF.

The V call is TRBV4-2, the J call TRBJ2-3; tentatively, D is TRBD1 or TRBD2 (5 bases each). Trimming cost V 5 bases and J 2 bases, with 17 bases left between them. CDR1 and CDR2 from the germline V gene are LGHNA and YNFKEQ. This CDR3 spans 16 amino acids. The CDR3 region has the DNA TGTGCCAGCAGCGCTCACGTGGGGGAGAACACAGATACGCAGTATTTT. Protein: CASSAHVGENTDTQYF.

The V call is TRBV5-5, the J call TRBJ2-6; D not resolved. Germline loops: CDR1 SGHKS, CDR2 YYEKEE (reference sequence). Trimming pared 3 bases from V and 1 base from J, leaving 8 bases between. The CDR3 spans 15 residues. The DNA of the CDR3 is TGTGCCAGCAGCTCTGCCAGGTCTGGGGCCAACGTCCTGACTTTC. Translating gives CASSSARSGANVLTF.

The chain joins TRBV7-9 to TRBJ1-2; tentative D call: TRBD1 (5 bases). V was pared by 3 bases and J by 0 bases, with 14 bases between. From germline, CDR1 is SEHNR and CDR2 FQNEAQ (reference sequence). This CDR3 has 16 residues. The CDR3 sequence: CASSFPGLRANYGYTF. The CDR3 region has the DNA TGTGCCAGCAGCTTCCCAGGGTTACGGGCTAACTATGGCTACACCTTC. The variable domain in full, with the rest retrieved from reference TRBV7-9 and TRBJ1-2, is DTGVSQNPRHKITKRGQNVTFRCDPISEHNRLYWYRQTLGQGPEFLTYFQNEAQLEKSRLLSDRFSAERPKGSFSTLEIQRTEQGDSAMYLCASSFPGLRANYGYTFGSGTRLTVV.

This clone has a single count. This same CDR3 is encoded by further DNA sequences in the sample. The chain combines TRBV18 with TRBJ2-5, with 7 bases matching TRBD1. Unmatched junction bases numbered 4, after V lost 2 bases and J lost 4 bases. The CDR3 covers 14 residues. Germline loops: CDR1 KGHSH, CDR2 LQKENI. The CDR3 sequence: CASSPKGGGETQYF. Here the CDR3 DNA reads TGTGCCAGCTCACCAAAAGGGGGCGGAGAGACCCAGTACTTC.

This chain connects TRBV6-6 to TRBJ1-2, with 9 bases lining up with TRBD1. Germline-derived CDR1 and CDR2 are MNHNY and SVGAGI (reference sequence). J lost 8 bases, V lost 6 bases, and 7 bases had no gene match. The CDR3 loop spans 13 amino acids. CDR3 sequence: CASRPGTGPGYTF. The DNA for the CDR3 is TGTGCCAGCAGACCCGGGACAGGGCCCGGCTACACCTTC.

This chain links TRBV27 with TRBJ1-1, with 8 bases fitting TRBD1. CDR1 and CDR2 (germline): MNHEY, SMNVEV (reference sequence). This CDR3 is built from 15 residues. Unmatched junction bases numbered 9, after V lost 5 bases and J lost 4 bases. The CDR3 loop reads CASSIIQGAPTEAFF. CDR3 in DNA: TGTGCCAGCAGTATAATCCAGGGGGCCCCCACTGAAGCTTTCTTT.

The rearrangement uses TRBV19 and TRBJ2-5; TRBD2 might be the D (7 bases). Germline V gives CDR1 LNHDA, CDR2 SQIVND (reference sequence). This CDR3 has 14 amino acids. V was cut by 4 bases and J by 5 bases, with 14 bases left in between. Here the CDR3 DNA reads TGTGCCAGTAGTAAGGGGGAGGGCCGTGAGACCCAGTACTTC. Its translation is CASSKGEGRETQYF.

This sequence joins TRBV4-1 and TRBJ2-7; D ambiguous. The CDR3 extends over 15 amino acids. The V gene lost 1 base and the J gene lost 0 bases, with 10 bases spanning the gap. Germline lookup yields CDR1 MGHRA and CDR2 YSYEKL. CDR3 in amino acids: CASSQAGQLSYEQYF. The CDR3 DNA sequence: TGCGCCAGCAGCCAAGCGGGCCAACTCTCCTACGAGCAGTACTTC.